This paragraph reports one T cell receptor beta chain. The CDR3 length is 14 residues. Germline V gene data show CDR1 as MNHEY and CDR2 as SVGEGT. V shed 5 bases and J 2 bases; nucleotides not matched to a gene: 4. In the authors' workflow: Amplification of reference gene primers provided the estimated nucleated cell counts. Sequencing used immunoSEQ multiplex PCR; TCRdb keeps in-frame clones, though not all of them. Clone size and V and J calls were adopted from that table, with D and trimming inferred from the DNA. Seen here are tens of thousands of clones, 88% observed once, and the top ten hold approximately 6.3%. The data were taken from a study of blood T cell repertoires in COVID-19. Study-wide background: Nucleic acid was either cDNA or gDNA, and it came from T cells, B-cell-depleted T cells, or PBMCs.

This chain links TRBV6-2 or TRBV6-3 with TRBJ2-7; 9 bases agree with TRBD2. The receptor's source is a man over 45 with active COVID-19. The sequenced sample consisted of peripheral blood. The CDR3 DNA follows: TGTGCCAGCAGTCTAGCGGGGAGAACCTACGAGCAGTACTTC. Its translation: CASSLAGRTYEQYF.